This T cell receptor (beta chain) derives from a study of blood T cell repertoires in COVID-19. Study in general: Samples of COVID-19 (acute and convalescent) were obtained from the United States, Italy and Spain. The cDNA or gDNA used as material had been derived from T cells, B-cell-depleted T cells, or PBMCs.

As processed by the authors: Reference gene primers were amplified, and this amplification served to estimate nucleated cell counts. TCRdb's copy holds only in-frame clones and misses some; the assay was immunoSEQ multiplex PCR. V and J calls and clone size are copied from that table; D and trimming were computed from the DNA. Counted here are about 81,000 clones, around 88% occurring once; the ten biggest clones make up roughly 27%. The CDR3 runs to 15 residues. Germline CDR1 and CDR2: SGHTA and FQGNSA. Trimming removed 1 base from V and 4 bases from J, with 13 bases in between. The TCR originated in a human donor in a cohort sampled during active COVID-19. The sequenced sample consisted of peripheral blood. The chain is built from TRBV7-2 and TRBJ1-2; D is uncertain. The CDR3 DNA follows: TGTGCCAGCAGCTTAGTAGGGAGCCCGGGCTATGGCTACACCTTC. Translated, it gives CASSLVGSPGYGYTF.